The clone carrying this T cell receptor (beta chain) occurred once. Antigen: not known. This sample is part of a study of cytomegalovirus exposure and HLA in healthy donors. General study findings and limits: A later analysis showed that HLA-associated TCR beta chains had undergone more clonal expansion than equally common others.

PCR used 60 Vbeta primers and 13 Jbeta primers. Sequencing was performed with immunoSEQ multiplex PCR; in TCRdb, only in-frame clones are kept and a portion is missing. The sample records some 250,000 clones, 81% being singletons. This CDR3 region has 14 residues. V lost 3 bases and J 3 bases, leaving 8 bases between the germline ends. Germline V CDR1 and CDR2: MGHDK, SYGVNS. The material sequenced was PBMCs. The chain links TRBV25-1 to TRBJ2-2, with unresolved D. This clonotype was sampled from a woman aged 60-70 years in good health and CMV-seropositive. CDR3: CASSDRLDTGELFF. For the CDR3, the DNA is TGTGCCAGCAGTGACCGCTTAGACACCGGGGAGCTGTTTTTT.